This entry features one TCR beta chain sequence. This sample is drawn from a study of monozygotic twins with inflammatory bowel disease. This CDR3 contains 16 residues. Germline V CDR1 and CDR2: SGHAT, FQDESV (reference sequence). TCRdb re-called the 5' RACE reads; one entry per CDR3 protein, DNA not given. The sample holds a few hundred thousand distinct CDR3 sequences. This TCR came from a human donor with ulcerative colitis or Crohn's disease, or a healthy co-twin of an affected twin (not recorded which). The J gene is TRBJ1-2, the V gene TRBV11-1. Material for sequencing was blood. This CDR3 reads CASRKRRFFLIYGYTF.